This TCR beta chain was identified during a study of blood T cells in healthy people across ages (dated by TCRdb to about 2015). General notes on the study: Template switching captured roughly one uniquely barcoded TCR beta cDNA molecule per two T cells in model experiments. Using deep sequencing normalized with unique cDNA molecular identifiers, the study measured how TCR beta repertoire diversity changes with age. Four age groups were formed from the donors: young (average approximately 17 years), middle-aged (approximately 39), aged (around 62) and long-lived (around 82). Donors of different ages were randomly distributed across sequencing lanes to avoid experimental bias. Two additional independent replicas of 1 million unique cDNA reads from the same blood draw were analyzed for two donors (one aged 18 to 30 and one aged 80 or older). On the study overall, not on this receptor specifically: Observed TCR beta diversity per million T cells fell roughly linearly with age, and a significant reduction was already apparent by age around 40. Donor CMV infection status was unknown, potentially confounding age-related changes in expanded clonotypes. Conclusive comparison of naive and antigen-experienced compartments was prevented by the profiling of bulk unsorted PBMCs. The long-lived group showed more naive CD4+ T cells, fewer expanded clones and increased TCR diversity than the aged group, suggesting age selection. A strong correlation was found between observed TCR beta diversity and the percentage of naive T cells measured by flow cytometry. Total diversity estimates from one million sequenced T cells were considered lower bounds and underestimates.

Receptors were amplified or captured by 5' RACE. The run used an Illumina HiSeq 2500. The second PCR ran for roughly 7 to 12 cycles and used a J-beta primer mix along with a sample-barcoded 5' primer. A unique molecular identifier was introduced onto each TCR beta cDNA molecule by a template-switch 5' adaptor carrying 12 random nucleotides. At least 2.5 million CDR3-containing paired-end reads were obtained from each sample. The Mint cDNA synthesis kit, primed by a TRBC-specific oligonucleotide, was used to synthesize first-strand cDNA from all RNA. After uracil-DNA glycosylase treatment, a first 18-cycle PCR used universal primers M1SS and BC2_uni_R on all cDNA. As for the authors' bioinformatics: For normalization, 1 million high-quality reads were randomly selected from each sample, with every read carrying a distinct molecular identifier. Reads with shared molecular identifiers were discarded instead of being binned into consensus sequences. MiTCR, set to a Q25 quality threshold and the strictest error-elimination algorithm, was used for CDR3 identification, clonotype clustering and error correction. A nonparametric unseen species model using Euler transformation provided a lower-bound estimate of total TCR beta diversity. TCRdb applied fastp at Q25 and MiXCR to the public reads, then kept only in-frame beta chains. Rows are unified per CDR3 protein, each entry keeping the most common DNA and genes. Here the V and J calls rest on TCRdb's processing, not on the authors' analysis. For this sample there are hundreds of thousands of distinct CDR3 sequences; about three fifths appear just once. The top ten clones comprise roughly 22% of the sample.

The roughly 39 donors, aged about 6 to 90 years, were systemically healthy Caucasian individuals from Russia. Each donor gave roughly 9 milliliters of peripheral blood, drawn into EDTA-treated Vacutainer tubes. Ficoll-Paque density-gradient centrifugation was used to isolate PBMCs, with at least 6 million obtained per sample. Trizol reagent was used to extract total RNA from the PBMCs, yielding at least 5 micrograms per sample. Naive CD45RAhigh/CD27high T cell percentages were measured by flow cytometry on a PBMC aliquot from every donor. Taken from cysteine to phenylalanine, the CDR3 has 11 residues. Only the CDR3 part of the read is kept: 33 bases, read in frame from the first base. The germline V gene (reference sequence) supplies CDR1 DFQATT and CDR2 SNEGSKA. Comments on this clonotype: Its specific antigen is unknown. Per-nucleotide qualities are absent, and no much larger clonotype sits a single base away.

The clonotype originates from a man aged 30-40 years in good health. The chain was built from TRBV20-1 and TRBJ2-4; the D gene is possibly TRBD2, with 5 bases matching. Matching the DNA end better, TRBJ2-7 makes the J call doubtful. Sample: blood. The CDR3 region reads CSEKRAYEQYF. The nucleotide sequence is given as TGCAGTGAGAAGAGGGCCTACGAGCAGTACTTC.